The T cell receptor beta chain described here comes from a study of cytotoxic CD8 clonotypes in ibrutinib-treated CLL. The wider study: Complete response was seen in 2 patients and partial in some 24; 12 progressed and roughly 14 stayed remitted after a median approximately 70 months. Per sample, productive templates averaged roughly 230,000 and productive rearrangements averaged approximately 87,000.

Investigators sought sequencing depths of between 1 in 200,000 and 1 in 1 million T cells. TCRdb keeps only in-frame clones here, not all; method: immunoSEQ multiplex PCR. Seen here are approximately 340,000 clones, roughly two thirds observed once, and the top ten hold 5% to 6.5%. In germline, CDR1 is SGHAT, CDR2 FQDESV (reference sequence). This CDR3 comprises 14 residues. J gave up 3 bases and V 4 bases, and 6 bases lay outside the gene matches. The TCR originated in a human donor with chronic lymphocytic leukemia. The gene calls are TRBV11-1 and TRBJ2-7, with TRBD1 identical over 7 bases. This specimen consisted of PBMCs, obtained after 36 months of ibrutinib treatment. This CDR3 reads CASSSDRKGYEQYF. CDR3 sequence (DNA): TGTGCCAGCAGCTCGGACAGGAAGGGCTACGAGCAGTACTTC. Combining the CDR3 with reference TRBV11-1 and TRBJ2-7 gives the whole variable domain EAEVAQSPRYKITEKSQAVAFWCDPISGHATLYWYRQILGQGPELLVQFQDESVVDDSQLPKDRFSAERLKGVDSTLKIQPAELGDSAMYLCASSSDRKGYEQYFGPGTRLTVT.